The source of this TCR beta chain is a study of shared clonotypes between healthy human individuals. Study outcomes and limitations: Researchers found naive subsets generally carried larger estimated richness than memory subsets. About 5% of naive CD4 clonotypes were shared across four donors.

Naive CD8 isolation took CD45RO-negative cells positively selected for CCR7 and excluded terminally differentiated effector memory CD45RA+ cells. Each donor was a Caucasian adult residing in Nashville, Tennessee. This was a deep-level run. TCRdb keeps only in-frame clones here, not all; method: immunoSEQ multiplex PCR. The repertoire holds around 2.1 million clones, with about 92% as singletons. A single count supports this clone. The antigen is not known. The CDR3 contains 12 residues. V gave up 11 bases and J gave up 5 bases, with 15 bases separating them. Per the germline V gene, CDR1 is MNHNY and CDR2 is SVGAGI (reference sequence).

The TCR sequence derives from a man between 18 and 35 years old in good health. Some clones in this sample may be carry-over from other donors' samples. V gene TRBV6-6 combines with J gene TRBJ1-2; the D gene is possibly TRBD1 (5 bases). Sequencing was performed on naive CD8+ T cells from PBMCs. The CDR3 protein is CAGGAGLYGYTF. The CDR3, as DNA: TGTGCCGGGGGAGCAGGGCTATATGGCTACACCTTC.